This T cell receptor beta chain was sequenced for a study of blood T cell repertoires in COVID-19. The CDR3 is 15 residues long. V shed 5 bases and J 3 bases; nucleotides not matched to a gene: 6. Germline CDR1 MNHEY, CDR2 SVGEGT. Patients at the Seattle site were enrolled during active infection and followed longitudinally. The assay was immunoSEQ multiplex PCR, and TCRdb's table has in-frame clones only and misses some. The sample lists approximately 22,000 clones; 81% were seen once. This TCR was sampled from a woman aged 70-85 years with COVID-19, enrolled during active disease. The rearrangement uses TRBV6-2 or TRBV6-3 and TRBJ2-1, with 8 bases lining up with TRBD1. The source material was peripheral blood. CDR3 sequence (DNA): TGTGCCAGCAGTACAGACAGGGGAGTCTACAATGAGCAGTTCTTC. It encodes CASSTDRGVYNEQFF.